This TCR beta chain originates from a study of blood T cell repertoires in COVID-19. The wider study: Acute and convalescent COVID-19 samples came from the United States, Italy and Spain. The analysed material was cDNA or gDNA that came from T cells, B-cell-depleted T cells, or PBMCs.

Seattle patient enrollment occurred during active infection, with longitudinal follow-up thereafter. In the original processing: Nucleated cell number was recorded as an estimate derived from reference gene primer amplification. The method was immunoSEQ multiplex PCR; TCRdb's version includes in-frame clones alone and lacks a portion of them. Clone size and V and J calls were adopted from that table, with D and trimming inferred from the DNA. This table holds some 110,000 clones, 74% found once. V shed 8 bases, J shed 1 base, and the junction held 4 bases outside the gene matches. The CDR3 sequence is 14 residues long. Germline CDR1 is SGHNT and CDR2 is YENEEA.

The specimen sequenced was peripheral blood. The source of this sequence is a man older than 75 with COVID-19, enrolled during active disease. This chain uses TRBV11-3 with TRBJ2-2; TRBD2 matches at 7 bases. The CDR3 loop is CASQSSGNTGELFF. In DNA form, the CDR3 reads TGTGCCAGCCAGTCTAGCGGGAACACCGGGGAGCTGTTTTTT.